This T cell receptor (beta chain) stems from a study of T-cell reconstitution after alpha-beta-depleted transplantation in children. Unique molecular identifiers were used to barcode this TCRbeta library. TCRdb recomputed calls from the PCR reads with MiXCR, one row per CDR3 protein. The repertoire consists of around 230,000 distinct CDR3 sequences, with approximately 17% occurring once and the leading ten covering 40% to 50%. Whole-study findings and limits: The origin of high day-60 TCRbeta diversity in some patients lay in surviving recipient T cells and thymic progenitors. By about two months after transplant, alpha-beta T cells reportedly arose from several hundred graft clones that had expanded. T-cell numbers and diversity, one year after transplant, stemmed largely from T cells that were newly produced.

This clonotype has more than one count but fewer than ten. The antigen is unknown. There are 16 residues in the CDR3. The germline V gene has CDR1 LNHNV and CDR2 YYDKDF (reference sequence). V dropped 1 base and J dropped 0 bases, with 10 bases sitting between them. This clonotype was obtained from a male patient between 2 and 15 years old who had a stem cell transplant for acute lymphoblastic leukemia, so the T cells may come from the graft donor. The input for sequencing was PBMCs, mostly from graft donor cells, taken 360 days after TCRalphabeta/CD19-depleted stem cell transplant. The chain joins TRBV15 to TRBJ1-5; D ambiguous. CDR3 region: CATSRATDYSNQPQHF. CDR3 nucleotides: TGTGCCACCAGCAGAGCTACGGATTATAGCAATCAGCCCCAGCATTTT.